The clone carrying this T cell receptor beta chain was seen repeatedly, ten times or more. Its antigen is as yet unknown. The use of genomic DNA as template underpinned the TCR beta VDJ and CDR3 profiling. TCRdb itself ran the reads through MiXCR, one entry per CDR3 protein. There are about half a million distinct CDR3 sequences in the sample; roughly a third occur only once, and around 0.82% lies in the top ten. The data derive from a study of CD8+CD57+ T cells in acquired aplastic anemia. Study-level background: The average for DNA from sorted CD4+ and CD8+ cells was 3 to 3.5 ug.

Regarding the study as a whole: Patients and controls shared 25 to 35 CD8+ CDR3 sequences, which appeared highly expressed in patients and within their immunodominant clones.

The patients chosen for sequencing had shown expansion of CD8+CD57+ cells (detected by flow cytometry). None of the patients had been given any therapy when their blood was sampled. The sample was sorted CD4+, CD8+, or CD8+CD57+ T cells (not recorded which) from PBMCs. The clonotype originates from a human donor with aplastic anemia.

Written as DNA, the CDR3 is TGTGCCAGTAGTATAGGGGGTAAGCAGTACTTC. Translation: CASSIGGKQYF. The chain uses TRBV19 and TRBJ2-7; D gene uncertain. This CDR3 contains 11 residues. Germline CDR1 LNHDA, CDR2 SQIVND (reference sequence). The V end lost 1 base, the J end lost 8 bases, and 6 bases lay between the germline ends. The variable domain in full, with the rest retrieved from reference TRBV19 and TRBJ2-7, is DGGITQSPKYLFRKEGQNVTLSCEQNLNHDAMYWYRQDPGQGLRLIYYSQIVNDFQKGDIAEGYSVSREKKESFPLTVTSAQKNPTAFYLCASSIGGKQYFGPGTRLTVT.